This T cell receptor (beta chain) derives from a study of human T cells and chemical hapten exposure. Findings of the study overall: Versus controls, expanded TCRs had significantly more large CDR3 similarity clusters.

Time point denoted: patch test 3, about 24 weeks after DPC sensitization. Described treatment: therapeutic diphenylcyclopropenone sensitization with weekly scalp DPC. Suited to DPC and affected by alopecia, the donors ranged from 18 to 70 years old. As regards this clonotype: Its specificity is unknown.

The CDR3 has 15 residues. Germline V gives CDR1 SGHAT, CDR2 FQDESV (reference sequence). Trimming cost V 5 bases and J 0 bases, with 14 bases left between them. From the RACE reads, TCRdb called clonotypes with MiXCR, one entry per CDR3 protein. Here the sample spans 100,000 to 120,000 distinct CDR3 sequences, 34% being singletons. The source is a man aged 35-49 years with alopecia areata. Some clones in this sample may be carry-over from other donors' samples. This chain links TRBV11-1 with TRBJ2-7; possible D gene TRBD2, 5 bases. The source material was whole blood, sampled in connection with sensitization to the hapten diphenylcyclopropenone (DPC). CDR3 loop: CASSPRTGSSYEQYF. In DNA, the CDR3 is TGTGCCAGCAGCCCCCGGACTGGAAGCTCCTACGAGCAGTACTTC.